This TCR beta chain was identified in a study of blood T cell repertoires in COVID-19. Sequencing used immunoSEQ multiplex PCR; TCRdb keeps in-frame clones, though not all of them. The sample lists about 170,000 clones; about 83% were seen once. This TCR was recovered from a man between 18 and 35 years old with active or convalescent COVID-19. Material for sequencing was peripheral blood.

The CDR3 protein is CASSYYGGGYTF. Here the CDR3 DNA reads TGTGCCAGCAGTTACTACGGGGGTGGCTACACCTTC. This chain joins TRBV6-2 or TRBV6-3 and TRBJ1-2, with a tentative D call TRBD1 (5 bases). The germline gives CDR1 MNHEY, CDR2 SVGEGT. CDR3 length: 12 amino acids. The V end was cut by 1 base, the J end by 7 bases, with 7 bases between.